The present entry profiles one T cell receptor beta chain with its context. Its matching antigen is unknown. The source of the sample is a study of T cell responses to AZD1222 COVID-19 vaccine. The study, taken as a whole, reports: Spike was spanned by vaccine-associated CD4 TCRs, which were dominant at 160-218 and 743-854.

Trimming pared 3 bases from V and 5 bases from J, leaving 5 bases between. This CDR3 contains 11 residues. Germline lookup yields CDR1 SEHNR and CDR2 FQNEAQ (reference sequence). Libraries were prepared by immunoSEQ multiplex PCR; TCRdb keeps only in-frame clonotypes and omits some of them. The sample yields fewer than 200,000 clones, about 89% seen once. The V gene is TRBV7-9, the J gene TRBJ2-7, with no clear D. This clonotype was obtained from an adult in good health. The sequences come from peripheral blood, collected on day 0 of AZD1222 vaccination. The chain's CDR3 is CASSFRNEQYF. DNA of the CDR3: TGTGCCAGCAGCTTTCGAAACGAGCAGTACTTC.